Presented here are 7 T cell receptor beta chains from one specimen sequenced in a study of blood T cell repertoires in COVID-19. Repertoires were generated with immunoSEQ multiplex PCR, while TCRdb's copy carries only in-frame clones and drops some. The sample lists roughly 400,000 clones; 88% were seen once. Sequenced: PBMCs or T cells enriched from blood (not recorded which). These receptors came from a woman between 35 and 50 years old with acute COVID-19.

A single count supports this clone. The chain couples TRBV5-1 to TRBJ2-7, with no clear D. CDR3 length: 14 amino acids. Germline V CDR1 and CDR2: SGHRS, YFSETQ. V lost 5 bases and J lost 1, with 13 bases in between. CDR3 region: CASSRAVASYEQYF. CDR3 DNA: TGCGCCAGCAGTCGCGCGGTCGCTTCCTACGAGCAGTACTTC.

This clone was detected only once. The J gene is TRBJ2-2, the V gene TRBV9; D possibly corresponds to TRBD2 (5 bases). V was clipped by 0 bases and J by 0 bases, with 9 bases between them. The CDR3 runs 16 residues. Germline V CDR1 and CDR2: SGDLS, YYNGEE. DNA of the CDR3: TGTGCCAGCAGCGTAGGGGAGACTACGAACACCGGGGAGCTGTTTTTT. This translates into CASSVGETTNTGELFF.

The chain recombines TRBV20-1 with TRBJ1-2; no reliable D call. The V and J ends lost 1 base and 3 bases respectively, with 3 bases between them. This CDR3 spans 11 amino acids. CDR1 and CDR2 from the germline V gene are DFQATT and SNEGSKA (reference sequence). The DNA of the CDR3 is TGCAGTGCTAGAGCGGACTATGGCTACACCTTC. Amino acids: CSARADYGYTF.

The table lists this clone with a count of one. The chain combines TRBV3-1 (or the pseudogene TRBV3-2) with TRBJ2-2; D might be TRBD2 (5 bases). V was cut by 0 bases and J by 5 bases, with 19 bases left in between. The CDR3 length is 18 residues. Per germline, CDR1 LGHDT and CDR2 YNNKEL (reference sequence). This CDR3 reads CASSQDLYAGAKTGELFF. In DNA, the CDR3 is TGTGCCAGCAGCCAAGATTTATACGCGGGCGCTAAGACCGGGGAGCTGTTTTTT.

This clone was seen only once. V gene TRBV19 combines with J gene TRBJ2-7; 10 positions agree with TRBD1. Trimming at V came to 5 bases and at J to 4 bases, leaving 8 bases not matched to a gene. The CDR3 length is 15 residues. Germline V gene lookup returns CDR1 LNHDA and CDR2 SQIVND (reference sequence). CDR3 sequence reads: CASSLGQGKGYEQYF. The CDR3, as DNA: TGTGCCAGTAGTTTGGGACAGGGGAAAGGGTACGAGCAGTACTTC.

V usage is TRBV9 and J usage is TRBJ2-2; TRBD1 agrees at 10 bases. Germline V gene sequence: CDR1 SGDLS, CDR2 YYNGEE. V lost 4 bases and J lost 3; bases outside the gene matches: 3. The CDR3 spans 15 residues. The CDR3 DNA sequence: TGTGCCAGCAGCCCGGGGACAGGGGACACCGGGGAGCTGTTTTTT. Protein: CASSPGTGDTGELFF.

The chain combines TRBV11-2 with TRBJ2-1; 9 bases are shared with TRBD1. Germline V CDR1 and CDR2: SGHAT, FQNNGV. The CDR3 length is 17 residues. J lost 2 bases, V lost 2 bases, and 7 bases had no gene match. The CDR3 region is CASSLTRRQGAYNEQFF. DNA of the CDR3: TGTGCCAGCAGCTTAACCCGGAGACAGGGGGCCTACAATGAGCAGTTCTTC.